This paragraph reports one TCR beta chain. The data originate from a study of shared clonotypes between healthy human individuals. Trimming removed 3 bases from V and 2 bases from J, with 11 bases in between. This CDR3 is 16 amino acids long. Germline loops: CDR1 MDHEN, CDR2 SYDVKM. This table comes from immunoSEQ multiplex PCR, and its TCRdb copy is limited to in-frame clones, with some not included. The table lists about 2 million clones, roughly 95% of them singletons. V and J are TRBV28 and TRBJ2-6; tentative D call: TRBD2 (5 bases). The TCR comes from a young man in good health. Input material: naive CD4+ T cells sorted from blood. Subset indicated: CD45RA+ positively selected. The CDR3 loop reads CASSLNGRAGANVLTF. The CDR3 DNA is TGTGCCAGCAGTTTGAATGGGCGGGCTGGGGCCAACGTCCTGACTTTC.